This T cell receptor beta chain was observed in a study of blood T cells in healthy people across ages (dated by TCRdb to the mid-2010s). In terms of the full investigation: Template switching captured roughly one uniquely barcoded TCR beta cDNA molecule per two T cells in model experiments. Using deep sequencing normalized with unique cDNA molecular identifiers, the study measured how TCR beta repertoire diversity changes with age. The donors were divided into four age groups: young (average around 15 years), middle-aged (approximately 41), aged (about 61) and long-lived (about 80). To avoid experimental bias, donors of different ages were spread randomly across the sequencing lanes. Two additional independent replicas of 1 million unique cDNA reads from the same blood draw were analyzed for two donors (one aged 18 to 29 and one aged 80 or older). Findings and caveats that apply to the study as a whole: Observed TCR beta diversity per million T cells fell roughly linearly with age, and a significant reduction was already apparent by age roughly 40. Total diversity estimates from one million sequenced T cells were considered lower bounds and underestimates. Observed TCR beta diversity correlated strongly with the percentage of naive T cells measured by flow cytometry. Because donor CMV infection status was unknown, age-related changes in expanded clonotypes were potentially confounded. Because profiling used bulk unsorted PBMCs, naive and antigen-experienced compartments could not be compared conclusively. Compared with the aged group, the long-lived group had more naive CD4+ T cells, fewer expanded clones and increased TCR diversity, suggesting age selection.

Per the germline V gene, MGHDK is the CDR1 and SYGVNS is the CDR2. Between the V and J ends, shortened by 5 bases and 6 bases respectively, the junction contains 9 bases. The CDR3 runs 12 amino acids, cysteine and phenylalanine included. The kept DNA is CDR3 alone, 36 bases in frame from the first base. With respect to this clonotype: The antigen it recognizes is unknown. No base-level quality is on record; no much larger clone is a single base apart.

The roughly 39 donors, aged about 6 to 95 years, were systemically healthy Caucasian individuals from Russia. Around 9.7 milliliters of peripheral blood were collected from each donor into EDTA-treated Vacutainer tubes. Ficoll-Paque density-gradient centrifugation was used to isolate PBMCs, with at least 6 million per sample. Trizol reagent was used to extract total RNA from PBMCs, with at least 6 micrograms per sample. The percentages of naive CD45RAhigh/CD27high T cells were determined by flow cytometry on a PBMC aliquot from every donor. The library was built by means of 5' RACE. Sequencing was performed on an Illumina HiSeq 2500. A second PCR of roughly 6 to 12 cycles was run with a J-beta primer mix and a sample-barcoded 5' primer. A template-switch 5' adaptor carrying 12 random nucleotides introduced a unique molecular identifier onto each TCR beta cDNA molecule. Each sample yielded at least 2.5 million CDR3-containing paired-end reads. All of the RNA was converted into first-strand cDNA using the Mint cDNA synthesis kit, with a TRBC-specific oligonucleotide serving as the primer. All cDNA was treated with uracil-DNA glycosylase and then went through a first 18-cycle PCR with the universal primers M1SS and BC2_uni_R. The authors processed their data as follows. Each sample was normalized by randomly selecting 1 million high-quality reads, each carrying a distinct molecular identifier. Instead of being binned into consensus sequences, reads with shared molecular identifiers were discarded. MiTCR, with a Q25 quality threshold and the strictest error-elimination algorithm, was used for CDR3 identification, clonotype clustering and error correction. Lower-bound total TCR beta diversity was estimated with a nonparametric unseen species model using Euler transformation. The public sequencing data were trimmed at Q25 with fastp and processed into clonotypes with MiXCR by TCRdb, which kept only in-frame beta chains. When rows share a CDR3 protein, they turn into one entry using the most common DNA and genes. These V and J calls are TCRdb output, not the study's own analysis. This sample has about 1,000,000 distinct CDR3 sequences in its table, and less than 50% of those were observed once. Of the sample, 15% to 20% is held by the ten largest clones.

Sequences were obtained from blood. This clonotype was sampled from a woman in her sixties in good health. The chain is assembled from TRBV25-1 and TRBJ2-3, with the D gene call left open. CDR3 sequence: CASSSTFDTQYF. The DNA is TGTGCCAGCAGTTCGACATTTGATACGCAGTATTTT.